Listed here is a single TCR beta chain. Its matching antigen is unknown. Anyone with autoimmune disease history or systemic immunosuppression was excluded. Baseline was the first blood sampling point, followed by cycle 4 day 1 and cycle 7 day 1. This record comes from a study of OX40 agonist ivuxolimab in advanced cancers. Across the whole study: The study enrolled dose-escalation patients with hepatocellular carcinoma, melanoma, renal cell or head and neck cancer. Study-wide results and caveats: Individuals who were partial responders at 0.1-3.0 mg/kg had clonal expansion that ranked among the lowest.

TCRdb keeps only in-frame clones here, not all; method: immunoSEQ multiplex PCR. The profile shows 50,000 or so clones, about 82% of them singletons. Germline V gene sequence: CDR1 MDHEN, CDR2 SYDVKM. The germline V and J ends were trimmed by 5 bases and 7 bases, with 19 bases remaining between them. The CDR3 sequence is 15 residues long. The source is an adult with an advanced solid tumor such as melanoma, head and neck, liver or kidney cancer. Sequences were derived from CD4+ or CD8+ T cells sorted from blood, sampled in a trial of the OX40 agonist ivuxolimab. The V and J genes are TRBV28 and TRBJ2-3; TRBD1 or TRBD2 may be the D gene (5 bases each). DNA for the CDR3: TGTGCCAGCAGTGGACGGGACGGAGCCCCCCATACGCAGTATTTT. Protein sequence: CASSGRDGAPHTQYF.